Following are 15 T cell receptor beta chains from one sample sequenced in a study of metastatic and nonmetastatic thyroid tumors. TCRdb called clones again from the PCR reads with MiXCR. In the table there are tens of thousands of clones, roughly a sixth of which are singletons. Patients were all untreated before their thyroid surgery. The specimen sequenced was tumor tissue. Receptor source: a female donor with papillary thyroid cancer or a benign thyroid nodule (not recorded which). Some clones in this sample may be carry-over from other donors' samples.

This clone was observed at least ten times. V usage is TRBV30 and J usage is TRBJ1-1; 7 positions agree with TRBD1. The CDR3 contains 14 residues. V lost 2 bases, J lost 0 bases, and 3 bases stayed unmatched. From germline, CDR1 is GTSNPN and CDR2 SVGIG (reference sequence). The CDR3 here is CAWSRQGLNTEAFF. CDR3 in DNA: TGTGCCTGGAGTCGACAGGGACTGAACACTGAAGCTTTCTTT.

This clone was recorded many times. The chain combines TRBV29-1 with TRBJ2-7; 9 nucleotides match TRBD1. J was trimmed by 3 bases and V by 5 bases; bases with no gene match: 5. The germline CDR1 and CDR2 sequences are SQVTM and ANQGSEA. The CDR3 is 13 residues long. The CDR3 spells CSVRGQGNYEQYF. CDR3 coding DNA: TGCAGCGTTCGAGGACAGGGGAACTACGAGCAGTACTTC.

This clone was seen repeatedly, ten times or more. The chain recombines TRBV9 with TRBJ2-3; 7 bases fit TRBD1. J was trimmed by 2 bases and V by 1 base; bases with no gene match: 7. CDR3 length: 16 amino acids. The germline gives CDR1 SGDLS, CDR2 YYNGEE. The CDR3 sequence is CASSVSGQGVTDTQYF. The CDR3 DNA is TGTGCCAGCAGCGTATCTGGGCAGGGGGTCACAGATACGCAGTATTTT.

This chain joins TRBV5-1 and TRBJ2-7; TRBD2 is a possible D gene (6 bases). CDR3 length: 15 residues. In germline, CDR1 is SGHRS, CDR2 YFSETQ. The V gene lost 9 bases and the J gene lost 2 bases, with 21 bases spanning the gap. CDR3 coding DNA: TGCGCCACCAGTCATGACGGGACTCCTCCCTACGAGCAGTACTTC. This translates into CATSHDGTPPYEQYF.

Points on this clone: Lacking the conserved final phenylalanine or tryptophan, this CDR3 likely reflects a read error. This chain's CDR3 is CASSPGSGGNSPLHL. The CDR3 nucleotides read TGTGCCAGCTCCCCAGGGAGCGGGGGGAATTCACCCCTCCACCTT. The rearrangement joins TRBV18 to TRBJ1-6; a weak D match, TRBD1 (5 bases). The V gene lost 6 bases and the J gene lost 7 bases, with 16 bases spanning the gap. The CDR3 sequence is 15 residues long. Germline CDR1 and CDR2: KGHSH and LQKENI.

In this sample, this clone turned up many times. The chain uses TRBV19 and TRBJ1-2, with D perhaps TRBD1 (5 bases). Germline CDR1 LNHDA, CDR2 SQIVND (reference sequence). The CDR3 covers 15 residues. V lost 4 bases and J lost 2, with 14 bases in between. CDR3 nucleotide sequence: TGTGCCAGTAGTACCCCTGTGCAGGGAAACTATGGCTACACCTTC. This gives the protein CASSTPVQGNYGYTF.

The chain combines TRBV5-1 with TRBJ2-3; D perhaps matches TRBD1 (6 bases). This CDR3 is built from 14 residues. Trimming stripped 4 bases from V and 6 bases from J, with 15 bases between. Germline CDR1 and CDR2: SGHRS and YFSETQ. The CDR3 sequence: CASSPGTQMDTQYF. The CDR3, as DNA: TGCGCCAGCAGCCCAGGGACACAAATGGATACGCAGTATTTT.

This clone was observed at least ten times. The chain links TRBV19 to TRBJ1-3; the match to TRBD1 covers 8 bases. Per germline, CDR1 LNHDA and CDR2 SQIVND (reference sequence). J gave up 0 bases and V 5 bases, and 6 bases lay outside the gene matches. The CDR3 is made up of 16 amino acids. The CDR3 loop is CASSPGTGASGNTIYF. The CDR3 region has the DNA TGTGCCAGTAGTCCCGGGACAGGAGCCTCTGGAAACACCATATATTTT. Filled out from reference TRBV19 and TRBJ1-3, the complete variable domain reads DGGITQSPKYLFRKEGQNVTLSCEQNLNHDAMYWYRQDPGQGLRLIYYSQIVNDFQKGDIAEGYSVSREKKESFPLTVTSAQKNPTAFYLCASSPGTGASGNTIYFGEGSWLTVV.

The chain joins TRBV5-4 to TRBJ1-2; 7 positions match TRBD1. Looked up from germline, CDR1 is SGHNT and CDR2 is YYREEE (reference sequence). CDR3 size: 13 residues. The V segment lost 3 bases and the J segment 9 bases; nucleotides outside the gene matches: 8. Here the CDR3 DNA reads TGTGCCAGCAGCTATGGACAGGTTGAGTGCTACACCTTC. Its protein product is CASSYGQVECYTF.

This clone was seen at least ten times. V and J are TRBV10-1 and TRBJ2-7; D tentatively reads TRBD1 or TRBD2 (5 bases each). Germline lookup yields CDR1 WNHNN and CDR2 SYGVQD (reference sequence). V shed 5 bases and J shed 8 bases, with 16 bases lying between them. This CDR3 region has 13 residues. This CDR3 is CASSRDQSSKQYF. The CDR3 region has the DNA TGCGCCAGCAGTAGGGACCAGAGCAGTAAGCAGTACTTC.

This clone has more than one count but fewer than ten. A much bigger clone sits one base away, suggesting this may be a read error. CDR3: CAISEDENYGYTF. In DNA form, the CDR3 reads TGTGCCATCAGTGAGGACGAGAACTATGGCTACACCTTC. The chain joins TRBV10-3 to TRBJ1-2; D not resolved. The V end was cut by 2 bases, the J end by 2 bases, with 6 bases between. Germline V lookup: CDR1 ENHRY, CDR2 SYGVKD. This CDR3 spans 13 amino acids.

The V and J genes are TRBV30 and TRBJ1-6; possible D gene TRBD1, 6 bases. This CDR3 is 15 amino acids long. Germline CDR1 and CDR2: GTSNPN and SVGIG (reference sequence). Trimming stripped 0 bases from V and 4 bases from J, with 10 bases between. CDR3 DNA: TGTGCCTGGAGTGTAGGGGACACTTATAATTCACCCCTCCACTTT. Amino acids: CAWSVGDTYNSPLHF.

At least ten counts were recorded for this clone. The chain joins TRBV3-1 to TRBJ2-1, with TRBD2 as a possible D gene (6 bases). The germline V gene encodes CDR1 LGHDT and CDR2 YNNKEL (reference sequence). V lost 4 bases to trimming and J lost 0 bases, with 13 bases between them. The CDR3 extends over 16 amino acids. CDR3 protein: CASSLSGSTSYNEQFF. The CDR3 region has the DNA TGTGCCAGCAGCCTATCCGGGAGTACCTCCTACAATGAGCAGTTCTTC.

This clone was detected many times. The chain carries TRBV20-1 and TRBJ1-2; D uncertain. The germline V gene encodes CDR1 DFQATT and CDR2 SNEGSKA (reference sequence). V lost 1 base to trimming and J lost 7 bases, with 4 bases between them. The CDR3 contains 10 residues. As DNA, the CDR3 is TGCAGTGCTAGAGTGGGTGGCTACACCTTC. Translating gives CSARVGGYTF.

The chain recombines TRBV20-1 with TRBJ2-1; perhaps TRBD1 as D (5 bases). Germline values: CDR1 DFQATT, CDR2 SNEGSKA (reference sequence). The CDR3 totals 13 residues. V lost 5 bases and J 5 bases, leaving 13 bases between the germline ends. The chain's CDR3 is CSALISGNNEQFF. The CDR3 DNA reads TGCAGTGCTCTAATATCAGGGAACAATGAGCAGTTCTTC.